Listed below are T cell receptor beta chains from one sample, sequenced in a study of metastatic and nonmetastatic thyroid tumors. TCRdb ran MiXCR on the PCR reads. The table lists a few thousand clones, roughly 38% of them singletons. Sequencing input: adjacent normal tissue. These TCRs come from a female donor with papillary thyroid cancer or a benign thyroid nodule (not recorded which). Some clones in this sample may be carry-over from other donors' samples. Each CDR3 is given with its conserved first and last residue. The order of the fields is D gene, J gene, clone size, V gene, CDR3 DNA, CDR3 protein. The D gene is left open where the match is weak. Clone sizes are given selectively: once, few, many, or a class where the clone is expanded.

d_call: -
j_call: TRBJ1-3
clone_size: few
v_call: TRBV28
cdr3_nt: TGTGCCAGCAGGCCCCTCCTGACGGGGATCGCTGGAAACACCATATATTTT
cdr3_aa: CASRPLLTGIAGNTIYF

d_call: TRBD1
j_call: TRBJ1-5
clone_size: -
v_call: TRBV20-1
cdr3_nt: TGCAGTGCTAGAGGGGCGACAGGGGATCAGCCCCAGCATTTT
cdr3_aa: CSARGATGDQPQHF

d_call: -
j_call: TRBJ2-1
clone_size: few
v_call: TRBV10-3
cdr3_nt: TGTGCCATCAGTGAGTCCGGGTGGGGGGCATGTAATGAGCAGTTCTTC
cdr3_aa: CAISESGWGACNEQFF

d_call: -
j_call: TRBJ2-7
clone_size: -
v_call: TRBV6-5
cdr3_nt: TGTGCCAGCAGTTACGGCGGCTCCTACGAGCAGTACTTC
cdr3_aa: CASSYGGSYEQYF

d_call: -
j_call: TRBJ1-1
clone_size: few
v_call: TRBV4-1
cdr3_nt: TGCGCCAGCAGCTTAAGTGGTGACACTGAAGCTTTCTTT
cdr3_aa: CASSLSGDTEAFF

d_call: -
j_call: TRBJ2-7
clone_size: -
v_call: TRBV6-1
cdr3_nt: TGTGCCACCAAGGGGGGCCCATTCTCCTACGAGCAGTACTTC
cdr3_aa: CATKGGPFSYEQYF

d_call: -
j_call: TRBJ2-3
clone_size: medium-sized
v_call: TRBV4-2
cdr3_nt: TGTGCCAGCAGCCAAGTAGGAGAATCAGATACGCAGTATTTT
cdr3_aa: CASSQVGESDTQYF

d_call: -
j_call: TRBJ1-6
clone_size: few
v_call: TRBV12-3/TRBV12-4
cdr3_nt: TGTGCCAGCAGTTTACGAAGCTCCTATAATTCACCCCTCCACTTT
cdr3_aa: CASSLRSSYNSPLHF

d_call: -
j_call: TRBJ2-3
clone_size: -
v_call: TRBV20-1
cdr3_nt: TGCAGTGCTAGAGATCAGGGTCCTTCGGGGGAGACGCAGTATTTT
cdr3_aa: CSARDQGPSGETQYF

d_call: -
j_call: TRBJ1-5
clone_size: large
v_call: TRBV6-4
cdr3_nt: TGTGCCAGCAGTGAATCTCCAACGGGCAATCAGCCCCAGCATTTT
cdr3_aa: CASSESPTGNQPQHF

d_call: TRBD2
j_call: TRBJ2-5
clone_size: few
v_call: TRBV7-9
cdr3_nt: TGTGCCAGCAGCGGGAGGGGTGGGACCCAGTACTTC
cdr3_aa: CASSGRGGTQYF

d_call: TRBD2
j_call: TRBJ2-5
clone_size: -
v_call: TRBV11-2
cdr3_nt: TGTGCCAGCAGGAGAGCGGGAATTTCAGAGACCCAGTACTTC
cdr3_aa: CASRRAGISETQYF

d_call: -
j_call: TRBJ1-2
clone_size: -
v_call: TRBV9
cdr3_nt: TGTGCCAGCAGCGCATGGGGTCTTCCAGGGGCCTATGGCTACACCTTC
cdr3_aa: CASSAWGLPGAYGYTF

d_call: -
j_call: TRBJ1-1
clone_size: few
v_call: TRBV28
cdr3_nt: TGTGCCAGCAGTTCTTACGGGGTTGAAGCTTTCTTT
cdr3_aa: CASSSYGVEAFF

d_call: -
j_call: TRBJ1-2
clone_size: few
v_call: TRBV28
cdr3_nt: TGTGCCAGCAGTTTCGGGACGGGGGTAGTGGGCTACACCTTC
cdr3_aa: CASSFGTGVVGYTF

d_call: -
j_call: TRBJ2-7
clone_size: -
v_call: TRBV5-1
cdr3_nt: TGCGCCAGCAGCTTGGTCGGGGGAAGGACCTCCTACGAGCAGTACTTC
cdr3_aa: CASSLVGGRTSYEQYF

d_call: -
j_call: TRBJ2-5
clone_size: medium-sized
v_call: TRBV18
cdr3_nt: TGTGCCAGCTCACCAAGGAGCACCCAAGAGACCCAGTACTTC
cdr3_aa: CASSPRSTQETQYF

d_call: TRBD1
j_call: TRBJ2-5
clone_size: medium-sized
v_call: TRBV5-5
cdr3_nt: TGTGCCAGCAGCTTGGTTGTCAGGGGGCAAGAGACCCAGTACTTC
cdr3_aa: CASSLVVRGQETQYF

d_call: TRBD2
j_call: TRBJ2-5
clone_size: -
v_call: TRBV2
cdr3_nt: TGTGCCAGCAAACGGACTAGCGGGCTAGAGACCCAGTACTTC
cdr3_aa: CASKRTSGLETQYF

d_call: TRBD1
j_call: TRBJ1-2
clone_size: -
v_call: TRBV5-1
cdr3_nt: TGCGCCAGCAGGGCCGGAGACAGGGTAATTAACTATGGCTACACCTTC
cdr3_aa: CASRAGDRVINYGYTF

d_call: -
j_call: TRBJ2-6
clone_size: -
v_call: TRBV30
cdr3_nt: TGTGCCTGGACTGCGGGGTCCGGGGCCAACGTCCTGACTTTC
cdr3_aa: CAWTAGSGANVLTF

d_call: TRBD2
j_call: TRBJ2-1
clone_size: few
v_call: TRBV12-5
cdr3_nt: TGTGCTAGTGGTTTTTTGACTAGCGTGACCGCCAATGAGCAGTTCTTC
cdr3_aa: CASGFLTSVTANEQFF

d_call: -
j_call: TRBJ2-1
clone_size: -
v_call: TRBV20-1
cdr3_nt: TGCAGTGCTAGAGATCTCGGGGGAATAGGGGCCCTCCACAATGAGCAGTTCTTC
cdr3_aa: CSARDLGGIGALHNEQFF

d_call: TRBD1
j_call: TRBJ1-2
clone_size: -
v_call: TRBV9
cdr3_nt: TGTGCCAGCAGCGTAGATCCGTCCGGGACAGGATATAGCTACACCTTC
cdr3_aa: CASSVDPSGTGYSYTF

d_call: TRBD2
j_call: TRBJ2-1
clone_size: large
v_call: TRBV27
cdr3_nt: TGTGCCAGCAGTGCAGGACTAGCGGGTCTATCCTACAATGAGCAGTTCTTC
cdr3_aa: CASSAGLAGLSYNEQFF

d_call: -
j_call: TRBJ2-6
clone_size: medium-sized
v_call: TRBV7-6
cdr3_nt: TGTGCCAGCAGCTCGCAGCCCTCTGGGGCCAACGTCCTGACTTTC
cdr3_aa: CASSSQPSGANVLTF

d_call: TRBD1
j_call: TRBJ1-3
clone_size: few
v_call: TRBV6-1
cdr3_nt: TGTGCCAGCAGCCTTCGAGGGGGCAATGGAAACACCATATATTTT
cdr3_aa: CASSLRGGNGNTIYF

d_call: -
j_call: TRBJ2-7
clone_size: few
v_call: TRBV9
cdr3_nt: TGTGCCAGCAGCGTAGAGTGGAGCACTTACTACGAGCAGTACTTC
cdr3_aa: CASSVEWSTYYEQYF

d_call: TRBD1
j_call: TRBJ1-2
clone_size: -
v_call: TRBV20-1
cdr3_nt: TGCAGTGCGGTCGGGACAGCCAACTATGGCTACACCTTC
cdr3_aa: CSAVGTANYGYTF

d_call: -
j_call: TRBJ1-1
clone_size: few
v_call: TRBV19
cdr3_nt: TGTGTCAGTAGCACTTATACGGGGGGCACTGAAGCTTTCTTT
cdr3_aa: CVSSTYTGGTEAFF

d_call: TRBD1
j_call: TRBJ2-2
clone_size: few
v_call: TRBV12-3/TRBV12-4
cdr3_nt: TGTGCCAGCACTTTGACAGGGTCGAGCGGGGAGCTGTTTTTT
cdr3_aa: CASTLTGSSGELFF

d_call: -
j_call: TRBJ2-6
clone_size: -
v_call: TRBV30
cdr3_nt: TGTGCCTGGAGTGTACGACCGGGGCCTGGGGCCAACGTCCTGACTTTC
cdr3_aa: CAWSVRPGPGANVLTF

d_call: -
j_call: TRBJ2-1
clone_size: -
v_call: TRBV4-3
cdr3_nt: TGCGCCAGCAGCCAAGAACAGGTCTCTGAGCAGTTCTTC
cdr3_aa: CASSQEQVSEQFF

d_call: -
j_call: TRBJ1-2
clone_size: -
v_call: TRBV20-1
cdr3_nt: TGCAGTGCTAGAGTACAGGCAAACTATGGCTACACCTTC
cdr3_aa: CSARVQANYGYTF

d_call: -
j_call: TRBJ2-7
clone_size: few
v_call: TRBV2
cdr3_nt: TGTGCCAGCAGCCGGGACAACTCCTACGAGCAGTACTTC
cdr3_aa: CASSRDNSYEQYF

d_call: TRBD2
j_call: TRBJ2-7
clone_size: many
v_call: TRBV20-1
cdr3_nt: TGCAGTGCTAGGGGGGCTAGCGGGCAAACCTACGAGCAGTACTTC
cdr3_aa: CSARGASGQTYEQYF

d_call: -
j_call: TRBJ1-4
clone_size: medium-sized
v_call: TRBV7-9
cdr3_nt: TGTGCCAGCAGCTCAGACAGGTTTAATGAAAAACTGTTTTTT
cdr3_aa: CASSSDRFNEKLFF

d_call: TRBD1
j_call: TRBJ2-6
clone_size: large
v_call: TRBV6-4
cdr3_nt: TGTGCCAGCAGTGTTGGACAGGGGACCGGGGCCAACGTCCTGACTTTC
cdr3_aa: CASSVGQGTGANVLTF

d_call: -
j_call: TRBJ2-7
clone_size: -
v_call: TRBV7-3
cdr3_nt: TGTGCCAGCAGTGATTCCAGGCTTGATTCGACCTACGAGCAGTACTTC
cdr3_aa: CASSDSRLDSTYEQYF

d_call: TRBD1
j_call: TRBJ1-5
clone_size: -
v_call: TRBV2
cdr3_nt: TGTGCCAGCAGTGGGCCATGGGGACAGCCCCAGCCTTTT
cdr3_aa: CASSGPWGQPQPF

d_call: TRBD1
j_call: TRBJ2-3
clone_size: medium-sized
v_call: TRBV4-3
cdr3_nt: TGCGCCAGCAGCCCGACAGGGGACAGGACAGATACGCAGTATTTT
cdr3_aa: CASSPTGDRTDTQYF

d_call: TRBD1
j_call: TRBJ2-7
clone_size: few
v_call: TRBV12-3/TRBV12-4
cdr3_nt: TGTGCCAGCAGTAAGAGACAGGGTATCTCCTACGAGCAGTACTTC
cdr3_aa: CASSKRQGISYEQYF

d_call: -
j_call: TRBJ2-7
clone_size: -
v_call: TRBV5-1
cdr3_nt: TGCGCCAGCAGCTTGGAGGCCGGTTCCTACGAGCAGTACTTC
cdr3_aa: CASSLEAGSYEQYF

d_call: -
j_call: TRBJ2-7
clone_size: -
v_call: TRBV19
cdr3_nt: TGTGCCAGTAGTGGAAGACCCCAGCAGAATCCCGAATCGAGGGAGCATTACTTC
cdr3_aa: CASSGRPQQNPESREHYF

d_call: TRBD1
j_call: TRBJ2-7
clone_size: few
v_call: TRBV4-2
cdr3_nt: TGTGCCAGCAGCTATTCCGGGACAGGGGAATCCTACGAGCAGTACTTC
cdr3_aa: CASSYSGTGESYEQYF

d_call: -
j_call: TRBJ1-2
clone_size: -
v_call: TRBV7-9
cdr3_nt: TGTGCCAGCAGCTTATGGTTGGCAGGCGATGGCTACACCTTC
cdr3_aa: CASSLWLAGDGYTF

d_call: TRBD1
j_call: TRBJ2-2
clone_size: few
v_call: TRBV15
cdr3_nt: TGTGCCAGCAGCTTAGACAGGGGGGCCGGGGAGCTGTTTTTT
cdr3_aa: CASSLDRGAGELFF

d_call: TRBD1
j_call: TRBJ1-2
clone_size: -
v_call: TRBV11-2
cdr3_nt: TGTGCCAGCAGCTTAGGAGGACAGGGGGCGCACGTAGCTGGCTACACCTTC
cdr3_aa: CASSLGGQGAHVAGYTF